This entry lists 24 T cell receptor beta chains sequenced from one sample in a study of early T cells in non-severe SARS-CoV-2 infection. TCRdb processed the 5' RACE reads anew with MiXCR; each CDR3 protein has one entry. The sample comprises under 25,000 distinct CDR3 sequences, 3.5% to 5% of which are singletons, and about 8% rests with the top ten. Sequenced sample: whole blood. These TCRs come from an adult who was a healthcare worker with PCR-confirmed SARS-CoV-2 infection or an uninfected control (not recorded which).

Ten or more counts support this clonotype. CDR3 bases: TGTGCCAGCAGTTACAGGTTCCCAACTGAAGCTTTCTTT. It translates to CASSYRFPTEAFF. The gene calls are TRBV7-2 and TRBJ1-1, with D possibly matching TRBD1 (5 bases). Germline V lookup: CDR1 SGHTA, CDR2 FQGNSA. This CDR3 spans 13 amino acids. V lost 6 bases to trimming and J lost 5 bases, with 13 bases between them.

The CDR3 region is CASSLLAGGPTGANVLTF. Written as DNA, the CDR3 is TGTGCCAGCAGCCTTCTAGCGGGGGGGCCAACAGGGGCCAACGTCCTGACTTTC. This chain connects TRBV28 to TRBJ2-6, with 12 bases identical to TRBD2. Per the germline V gene, CDR1 is MDHEN and CDR2 is SYDVKM. This CDR3 contains 18 residues. V gave up 6 bases and J gave up 4 bases; unmatched junction bases: 10.

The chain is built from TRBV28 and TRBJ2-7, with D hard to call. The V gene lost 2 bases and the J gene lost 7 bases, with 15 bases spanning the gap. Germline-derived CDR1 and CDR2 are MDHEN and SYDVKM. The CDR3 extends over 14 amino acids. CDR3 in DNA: TGTGCCAGCAGTTTACCGATTTCGTCGTCAGAGCAGTACTTC. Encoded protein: CASSLPISSSEQYF.

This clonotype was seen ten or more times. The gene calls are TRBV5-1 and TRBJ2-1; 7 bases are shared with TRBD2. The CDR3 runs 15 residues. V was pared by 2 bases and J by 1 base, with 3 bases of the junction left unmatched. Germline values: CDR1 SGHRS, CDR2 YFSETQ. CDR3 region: CASSFQRGSYNEQFF. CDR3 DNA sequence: TGCGCCAGCAGCTTTCAGCGGGGTTCCTACAATGAGCAGTTCTTC.

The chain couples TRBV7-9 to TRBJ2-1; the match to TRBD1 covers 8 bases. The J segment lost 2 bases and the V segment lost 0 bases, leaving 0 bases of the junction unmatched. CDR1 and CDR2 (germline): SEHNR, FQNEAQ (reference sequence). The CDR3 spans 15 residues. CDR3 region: CASSLATGAYNEQFF. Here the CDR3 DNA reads TGTGCCAGCAGCTTAGCGACAGGGGCCTACAATGAGCAGTTCTTC.

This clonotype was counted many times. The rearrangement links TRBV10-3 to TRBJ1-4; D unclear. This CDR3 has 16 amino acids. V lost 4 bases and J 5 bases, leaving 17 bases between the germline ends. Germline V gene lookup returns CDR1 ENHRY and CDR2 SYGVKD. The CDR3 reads CAISGKYREENEKLFF. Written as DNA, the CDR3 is TGTGCCATCAGTGGCAAATACCGGGAGGAAAATGAAAAACTGTTTTTT.

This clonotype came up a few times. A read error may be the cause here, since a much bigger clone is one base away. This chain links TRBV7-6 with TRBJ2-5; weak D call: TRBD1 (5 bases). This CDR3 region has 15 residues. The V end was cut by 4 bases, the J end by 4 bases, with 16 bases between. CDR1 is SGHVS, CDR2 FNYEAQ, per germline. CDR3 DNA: TGTGCCAGCAGCTGGGGTAGCAGGGATGGAGAGACCCAGTACTTC. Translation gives CASSWGSRDGETQYF. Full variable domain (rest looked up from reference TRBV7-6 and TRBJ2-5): GAGVSQSPRYKVTKRGQDVALRCDPISGHVSLYWYRQALGQGPEFLTYFNYEAQQDKSGLPNDRFSAERPEGSISTLTIQRTEQRDSAMYRCASSWGSRDGETQYFGPGTRLLVL.

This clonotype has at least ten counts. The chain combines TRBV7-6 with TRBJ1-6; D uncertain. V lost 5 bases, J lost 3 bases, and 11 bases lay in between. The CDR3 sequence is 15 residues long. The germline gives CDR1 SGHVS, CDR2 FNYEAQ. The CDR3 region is CASSLHEGYNSPLHF. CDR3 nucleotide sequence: TGTGCCAGCAGCCTACACGAGGGCTATAATTCACCCCTCCACTTT. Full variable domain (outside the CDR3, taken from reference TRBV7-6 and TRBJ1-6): GAGVSQSPRYKVTKRGQDVALRCDPISGHVSLYWYRQALGQGPEFLTYFNYEAQQDKSGLPNDRFSAERPEGSISTLTIQRTEQRDSAMYRCASSLHEGYNSPLHFGNGTRLTVT.

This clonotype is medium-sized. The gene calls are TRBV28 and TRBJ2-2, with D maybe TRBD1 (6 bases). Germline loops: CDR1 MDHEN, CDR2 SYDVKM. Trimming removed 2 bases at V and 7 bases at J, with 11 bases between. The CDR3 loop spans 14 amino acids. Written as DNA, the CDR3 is TGTGCCAGCAGTTTAGGGCAGGGGATCGGGGAGCTGTTTTTT. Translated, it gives CASSLGQGIGELFF.

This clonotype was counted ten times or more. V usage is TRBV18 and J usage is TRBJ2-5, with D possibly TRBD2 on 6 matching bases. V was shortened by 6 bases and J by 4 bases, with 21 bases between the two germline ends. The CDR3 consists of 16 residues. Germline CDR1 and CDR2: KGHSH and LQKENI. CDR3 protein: CASSGGGAKYGETQYF. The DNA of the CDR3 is TGTGCCAGCTCGGGCGGCGGGGCGAAGTACGGAGAGACCCAGTACTTC.

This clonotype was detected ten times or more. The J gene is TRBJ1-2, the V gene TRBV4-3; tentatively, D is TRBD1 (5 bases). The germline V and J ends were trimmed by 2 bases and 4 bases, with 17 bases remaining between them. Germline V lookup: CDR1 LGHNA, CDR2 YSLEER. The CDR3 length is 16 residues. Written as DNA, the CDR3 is TGCGCCAGCAGCCAAAAACTGGGGGGACGGGGCTATGGCTACACCTTC. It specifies CASSQKLGGRGYGYTF.

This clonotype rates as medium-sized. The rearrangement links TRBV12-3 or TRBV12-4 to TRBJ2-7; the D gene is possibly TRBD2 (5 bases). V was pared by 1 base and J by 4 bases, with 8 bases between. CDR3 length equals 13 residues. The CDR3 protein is CASSLEREYEQYF. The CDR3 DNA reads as TGTGCCAGCAGTTTAGAACGGGAATACGAGCAGTACTTC.

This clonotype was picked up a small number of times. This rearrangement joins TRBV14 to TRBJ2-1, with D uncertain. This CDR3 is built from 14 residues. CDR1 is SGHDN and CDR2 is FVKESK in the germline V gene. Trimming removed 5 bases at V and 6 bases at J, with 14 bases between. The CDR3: CASSTIWASNEQFF. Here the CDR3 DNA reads TGTGCCAGCAGCACTATATGGGCGTCCAATGAGCAGTTCTTC.

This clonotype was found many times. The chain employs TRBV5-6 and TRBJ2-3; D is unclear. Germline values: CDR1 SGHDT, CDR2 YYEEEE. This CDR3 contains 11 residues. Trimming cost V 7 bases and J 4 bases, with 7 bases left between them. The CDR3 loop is CASEIADTQYF. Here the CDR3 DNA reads TGTGCCAGCGAGATAGCAGATACGCAGTATTTT.

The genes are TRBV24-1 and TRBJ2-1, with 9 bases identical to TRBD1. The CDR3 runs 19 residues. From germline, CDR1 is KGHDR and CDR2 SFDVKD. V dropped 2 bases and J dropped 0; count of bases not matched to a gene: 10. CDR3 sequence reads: CATSDSPGQGPSSYNEQFF. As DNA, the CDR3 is TGTGCCACCAGTGATTCTCCGGGACAGGGTCCCTCCTCCTACAATGAGCAGTTCTTC.

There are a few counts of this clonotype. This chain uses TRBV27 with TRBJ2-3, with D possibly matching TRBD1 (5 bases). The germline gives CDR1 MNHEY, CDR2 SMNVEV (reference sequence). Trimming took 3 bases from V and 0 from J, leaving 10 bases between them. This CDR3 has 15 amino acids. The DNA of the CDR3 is TGTGCCAGCAGTTTCAGACAGTACAGCACAGATACGCAGTATTTT. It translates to CASSFRQYSTDTQYF.

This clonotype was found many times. Here the CDR3 reads CASSQDLGPPVQFF. The CDR3 nucleotides are TGTGCCAGCAGCCAAGATCTCGGCCCACCTGTGCAGTTCTTC. This rearrangement joins TRBV4-2 to TRBJ2-1; D gene uncertain. CDR1 LGHNA and CDR2 YNFKEQ come from the germline V gene. The CDR3 spans 14 residues. V lost 0 bases to trimming and J lost 12 bases, with 15 bases between them.

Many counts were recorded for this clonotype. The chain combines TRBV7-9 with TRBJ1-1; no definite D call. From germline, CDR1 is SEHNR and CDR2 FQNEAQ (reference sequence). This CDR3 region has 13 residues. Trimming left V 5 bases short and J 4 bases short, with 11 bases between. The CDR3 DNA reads TGTGCCAGCAGCATTGGACGGGTCACTGAAGCTTTCTTT. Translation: CASSIGRVTEAFF.

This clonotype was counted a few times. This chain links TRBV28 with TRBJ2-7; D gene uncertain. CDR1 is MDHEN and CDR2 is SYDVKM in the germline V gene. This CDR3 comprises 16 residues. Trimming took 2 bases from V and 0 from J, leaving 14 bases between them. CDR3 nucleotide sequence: TGTGCCAGCAGTTTAATTCGGTTAATAAGCTCCTACGAGCAGTACTTC. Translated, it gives CASSLIRLISSYEQYF.

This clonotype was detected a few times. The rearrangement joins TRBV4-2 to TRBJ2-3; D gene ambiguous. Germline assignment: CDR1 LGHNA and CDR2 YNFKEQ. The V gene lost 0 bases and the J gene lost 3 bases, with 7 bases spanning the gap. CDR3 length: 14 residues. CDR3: CASSQDTPTDTQYF. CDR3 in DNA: TGTGCCAGCAGCCAAGATACCCCGACAGATACGCAGTATTTT.

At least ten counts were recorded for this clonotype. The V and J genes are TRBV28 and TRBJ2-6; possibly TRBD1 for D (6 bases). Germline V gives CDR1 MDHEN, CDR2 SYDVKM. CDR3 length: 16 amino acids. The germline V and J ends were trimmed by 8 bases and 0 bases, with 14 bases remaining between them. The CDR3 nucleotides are TGTGCCAGCTTGGGACATACCAACTCTGGGGCCAACGTCCTGACTTTC. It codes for CASLGHTNSGANVLTF.

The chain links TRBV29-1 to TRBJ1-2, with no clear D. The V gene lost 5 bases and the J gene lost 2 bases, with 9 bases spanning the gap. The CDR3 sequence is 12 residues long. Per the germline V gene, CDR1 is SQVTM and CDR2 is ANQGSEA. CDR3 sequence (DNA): TGCAGCGTTCGACGGGCAAACTATGGCTACACCTTC. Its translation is CSVRRANYGYTF.

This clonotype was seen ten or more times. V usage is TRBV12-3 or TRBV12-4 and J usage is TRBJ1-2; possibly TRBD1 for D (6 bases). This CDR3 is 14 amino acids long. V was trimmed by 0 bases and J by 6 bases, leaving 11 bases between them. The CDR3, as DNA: TGTGCCAGCAGTTTAGCGGGGGCGAATGATGGCTACACCTTC. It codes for CASSLAGANDGYTF.

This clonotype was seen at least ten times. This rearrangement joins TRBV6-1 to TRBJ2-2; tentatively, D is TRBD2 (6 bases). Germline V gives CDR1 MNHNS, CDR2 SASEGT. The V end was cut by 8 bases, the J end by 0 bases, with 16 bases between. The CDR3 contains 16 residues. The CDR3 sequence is CASHGGLQSNTGELFF. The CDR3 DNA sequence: TGTGCCAGCCACGGGGGTCTTCAGTCGAACACCGGGGAGCTGTTTTTT.